These 15 T cell receptor beta chains were sequenced from one sample in a study of T cells after yellow fever vaccination. TCRdb fed the 5' RACE reads into MiXCR, producing one record per CDR3 protein. This repertoire shows 610,000 or so distinct CDR3 sequences, 9% to 15% found once; its top ten account for about 15%. The sample in question was PBMCs, obtained on the day of the yellow fever booster vaccination. These receptor sequences come from a young man who received the YFV17D yellow fever vaccine.

The J gene is TRBJ2-7, the V gene TRBV4-2; D unclear. V lost 0 bases and J lost 6, with 6 bases in between. The CDR3 length is 12 residues. Germline CDR1 is LGHNA and CDR2 is YNFKEQ. CDR3: CASSQEPLEQYF. The CDR3 DNA reads TGTGCCAGCAGCCAAGAACCGCTCGAGCAGTACTTC.

The chain recombines TRBV12-3 or TRBV12-4 with TRBJ2-6; D uncertain. The CDR3 spans 15 residues. V was pared by 3 bases and J by 4 bases, with 10 bases between. The CDR3 DNA sequence: TGTGCCAGCAGTTTTCGGTTATCCGGGGCCAACGTCCTGACTTTC. Its translation is CASSFRLSGANVLTF.

This clonotype showed up just a few times. The CDR3 bases are TGTGCCAGCTCACTCCGGGACAGGGATACGCAGTATTTT. Protein sequence: CASSLRDRDTQYF. The J gene is TRBJ2-3, the V gene TRBV18; 8 positions match TRBD1. V lost 4 bases and J lost 6; bases outside the gene matches: 3. CDR3 size: 13 residues. The germline gives CDR1 KGHSH, CDR2 LQKENI.

A few counts support this clonotype. The gene calls are TRBV7-2 and TRBJ2-7; D might be TRBD2 (7 bases). Germline CDR1 is SGHTA and CDR2 is FQGNSA. CDR3 length equals 13 residues. V shed 6 bases and J shed 5 bases, with 14 bases lying between them. In nucleotides, the CDR3 is TGTGCCAGCAGACGAGGGGGAGGGAACGAGCAGTACTTC. Translation: CASRRGGGNEQYF.

V gene TRBV20-1 combines with J gene TRBJ2-1; 8 bases are shared with TRBD2. CDR1 and CDR2 (germline): DFQATT, SNEGSKA (reference sequence). The CDR3 has 16 amino acids. V shed 4 bases and J 0 bases; nucleotides not matched to a gene: 8. Here the CDR3 DNA reads TGCAGTGCTATATTTAGCGGGGCTAGCTCCTACAATGAGCAGTTCTTC. Protein sequence: CSAIFSGASSYNEQFF.

This rearrangement joins TRBV20-1 to TRBJ1-2; TRBD1 aligns across 9 bases. There are 14 residues in the CDR3. Germline-derived CDR1 and CDR2 are DFQATT and SNEGSKA (reference sequence). Trimming removed 6 bases from V and 4 bases from J; junction bases left unmatched: 9. The CDR3 reads CSAAGTGGGYGYTF. In nucleotides, the CDR3 is TGCAGTGCGGCCGGCACAGGGGGCGGCTATGGCTACACCTTC.

This clonotype was seen many times. The V and J genes are TRBV20-1 and TRBJ1-2; tentatively, D is TRBD1 (6 bases). There are 12 residues in the CDR3. Trimming pared 1 base from V and 8 bases from J, leaving 11 bases between. Germline V gene sequence: CDR1 DFQATT, CDR2 SNEGSKA (reference sequence). The CDR3 region has the DNA TGCAGTGCTAGAGTCGGGGGCTACGGCTACACCTTC. It specifies CSARVGGYGYTF.

This clonotype was detected a few times. The chain recombines TRBV29-1 with TRBJ1-1; D gene uncertain. V gave up 7 bases and J gave up 4 bases, with 10 bases separating them. The CDR3 totals 11 residues. Germline-derived CDR1 and CDR2 are SQVTM and ANQGSEA. CDR3 bases: TGCAGCGGCGCGTCGTTCACTGAAGCTTTCTTT. This gives the protein CSGASFTEAFF.

In this sample, this clonotype turned up a few times. The chain uses TRBV29-1 and TRBJ2-5; 14 bases are shared with TRBD2. Germline V gene data show CDR1 as SQVTM and CDR2 as ANQGSEA. CDR3 length: 15 residues. V lost 4 bases and J lost 1; bases outside the gene matches: 2. The CDR3 DNA reads TGCAGCGTTGGGACTAGCGGGAGGACCCAAGAGACCCAGTACTTC. This sequence encodes CSVGTSGRTQETQYF.

The chain couples TRBV12-3 or TRBV12-4 to TRBJ2-1; D uncertain. Trimming took off 5 bases at V and 10 bases at J, with 9 bases between the two ends. This CDR3 comprises 11 residues. The CDR3 is CASSPAREQFF. Here the CDR3 DNA reads TGTGCCAGCAGTCCAGCACGGGAGCAGTTCTTC.

This clonotype was found many times. The chain joins TRBV20-1 to TRBJ2-1; 7 bases are a match to TRBD2. There are 14 residues in the CDR3. Germline assignment: CDR1 DFQATT and CDR2 SNEGSKA (reference sequence). The trim removed 2 bases at V and 5 bases at J, leaving 6 bases unmatched. Here the CDR3 DNA reads TGCAGTGCTAGAAGTCCTAGCGGAAACAATGAGCAGTTCTTC. This codes for CSARSPSGNNEQFF.

The chain carries TRBV20-1 and TRBJ2-2; 7 nucleotides line up with TRBD1. The V gene's germline CDR1 is DFQATT and CDR2 SNEGSKA (reference sequence). V dropped 6 bases and J dropped 7; count of bases not matched to a gene: 5. This CDR3 contains 12 residues. The CDR3 spells CSAKRQGGELFF. As DNA, the CDR3 is TGCAGTGCGAAAAGACAGGGCGGGGAGCTGTTTTTT.

This clonotype appeared a few times. V and J are TRBV12-3 or TRBV12-4 and TRBJ2-7, with 9 bases matching TRBD2. J gave up 3 bases and V 5 bases, and 5 bases lay outside the gene matches. The CDR3 covers 14 residues. The CDR3 sequence: CASSAGTSRYEQYF. The DNA of the CDR3 is TGTGCCAGCAGTGCCGGGACTAGCCGCTACGAGCAGTACTTC.

This clonotype was seen a handful of times. The V gene is TRBV12-3 or TRBV12-4, the J gene TRBJ2-3; 8 nucleotides agree with TRBD2. J gave up 2 bases and V 8 bases, and 9 bases lay outside the gene matches. The CDR3 spans 15 residues. The CDR3: CASGHSSGFTDTQYF. The CDR3 DNA reads as TGTGCCAGCGGCCACTCTAGCGGGTTCACAGATACGCAGTATTTT.

The V and J genes are TRBV20-1 and TRBJ2-7, with 10 bases that match TRBD2. V gave up 1 base and J gave up 7 bases; unmatched junction bases: 10. Germline V gene lookup returns CDR1 DFQATT and CDR2 SNEGSKA (reference sequence). This CDR3 is built from 15 residues. CDR3 region: CSARGGLAGAGEQYF. In nucleotides, the CDR3 is TGCAGTGCTAGAGGCGGGCTAGCGGGAGCAGGAGAGCAGTACTTC.